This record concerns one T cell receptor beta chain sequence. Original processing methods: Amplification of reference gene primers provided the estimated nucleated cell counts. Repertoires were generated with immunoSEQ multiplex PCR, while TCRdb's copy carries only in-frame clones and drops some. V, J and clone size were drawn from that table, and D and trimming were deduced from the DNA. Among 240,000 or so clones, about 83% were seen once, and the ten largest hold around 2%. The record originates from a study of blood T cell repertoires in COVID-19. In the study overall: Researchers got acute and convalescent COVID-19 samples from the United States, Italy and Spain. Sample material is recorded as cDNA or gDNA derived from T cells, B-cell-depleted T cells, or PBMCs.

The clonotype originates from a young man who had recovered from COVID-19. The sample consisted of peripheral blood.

The CDR3 protein is CASSLSYSLNEKLFF. The CDR3 DNA reads TGTGCCAGCAGTTTATCTTACAGTCTAAATGAAAAACTGTTTTTT. J is TRBJ1-4 and V is TRBV27; the D is unclear. The V end was cut by 0 bases, the J end by 5 bases, with 10 bases between. The CDR3 runs to 15 residues. Germline values: CDR1 MNHEY, CDR2 SMNVEV (reference sequence).